Following are 25 T cell receptor beta chains from one sample sequenced in a study of blood T cell repertoires in COVID-19. Sequencing used immunoSEQ multiplex PCR; TCRdb keeps in-frame clones, though not all of them. The sample shows nearly 200,000 clones, nearly 90% of them seen only once. What was sequenced was peripheral blood. Source of these receptors: a woman aged 40 to 49 who had recovered from COVID-19.

V usage is TRBV9 and J usage is TRBJ2-2, with 11 bases matching TRBD2. Germline V lookup: CDR1 SGDLS, CDR2 YYNGEE. With V trimmed by 2 bases and J by 9 bases, 3 bases remained unmatched. The CDR3 has 14 amino acids. The DNA for the CDR3 is TGTGCCAGCAGCGTTGAGACTAGCGGGAGGGAGCTGTTTTTT. It encodes CASSVETSGRELFF. Combining the CDR3 with reference TRBV9 and TRBJ2-2 gives the whole variable domain DSGVTQTPKHLITATGQRVTLRCSPRSGDLSVYWYQQSLDQGLQFLIQYYNGEERAKGNILERFSAQQFPDLHSELNLSSLELGDSALYFCASSVETSGRELFFGEGSRLTVL.

The chain uses TRBV5-4 and TRBJ1-5, with D perhaps TRBD1 (6 bases). The length of the CDR3 is 16 residues. Trimming pared 0 bases from V and 2 bases from J, leaving 12 bases between. Germline V gene lookup returns CDR1 SGHNT and CDR2 YYREEE (reference sequence). CDR3: CASSLGGGSGNQPQHF. The DNA of the CDR3 is TGTGCCAGCAGCTTGGGAGGGGGATCGGGCAATCAGCCCCAGCATTTT.

This rearrangement joins TRBV4-1 to TRBJ2-2; TRBD1 might be the D (5 bases). The germline V gene encodes CDR1 MGHRA and CDR2 YSYEKL. Trimming left V 1 base short and J 3 bases short, with 9 bases between. This CDR3 is 15 amino acids long. CDR3 amino acids: CASSQASRDTGELFF. The DNA for the CDR3 is TGCGCCAGCAGCCAAGCCTCCAGGGACACCGGGGAGCTGTTTTTT.

This chain uses TRBV2 with TRBJ1-1; D is perhaps TRBD1 (5 bases). Germline V gene lookup returns CDR1 SNHLY and CDR2 FYNNEI. There are 12 residues in the CDR3. Trimming removed 6 bases from V and 2 bases from J, with 7 bases in between. Here the CDR3 DNA reads TGTGCCAGCAGGACAGCAAACACTGAAGCTTTCTTT. This gives the protein CASRTANTEAFF. The full variable domain, completed using reference TRBV2 and TRBJ1-1, is EPEVTQTPSHQVTQMGQEVILRCVPISNHLYFYWYRQILGQKVEFLVSFYNNEISEKSEIFDDQFSVERPDGSNFTLKIRSTKLEDSAMYFCASRTANTEAFFGQGTRLTVV.

The V call is TRBV30, the J call TRBJ2-2; no definite D call. The length of the CDR3 is 14 residues. Trimming shortened V by 0 bases and J by 4 bases, and 9 bases separated the two germline ends. Germline CDR1 GTSNPN, CDR2 SVGIG (reference sequence). The CDR3 DNA reads as TGTGCCTGGAGTGTACTCGTTTCCACCGGGGAGCTGTTTTTT. Amino acids: CAWSVLVSTGELFF.

The rearrangement links TRBV28 to TRBJ2-3, with D possibly being TRBD2 (5 bases). This CDR3 is built from 15 residues. Germline assignment: CDR1 MDHEN and CDR2 SYDVKM. V gave up 3 bases and J gave up 6 bases, with 16 bases separating them. CDR3 region: CASSFERAGKDTQYF. The CDR3 DNA follows: TGTGCCAGCAGTTTCGAGAGGGCCGGGAAGGATACGCAGTATTTT. The full variable domain, its missing parts supplied by reference TRBV28 and TRBJ2-3, is DVKVTQSSRYLVKRTGEKVFLECVQDMDHENMFWYRQDPGLGLRLIYFSYDVKMKEKGDIPEGYSVSREKKERFSLILESASTNQTSMYLCASSFERAGKDTQYFGPGTRLTVL.

The chain joins TRBV5-1 to TRBJ2-3, with 9 bases fitting TRBD2. Germline loops: CDR1 SGHRS, CDR2 YFSETQ. After removal of 1 base from V and 0 bases from J, the junction contained 0 bases not matched to a gene. The CDR3 has 15 amino acids. Here the CDR3 reads CASSLTSGSTDTQYF. The DNA of the CDR3 is TGCGCCAGCAGCTTGACTAGCGGGAGCACAGATACGCAGTATTTT.

V gene TRBV4-2 combines with J gene TRBJ2-7; 10 nucleotides line up with TRBD2. The V gene end was trimmed by 0 bases and the J gene end by 0 bases; junction bases not matched to a gene: 2. Germline V CDR1 and CDR2: LGHNA, YNFKEQ. The CDR3 has 16 residues. CDR3 nucleotide sequence: TGTGCCAGCAGCCAAGAGGCTAGCGGGAGCTCCTACGAGCAGTACTTC. Translation gives CASSQEASGSSYEQYF.

The chain uses TRBV6-2 or TRBV6-3 and TRBJ2-1; D may be TRBD2 (6 bases). The CDR3 runs 16 residues. Germline V gene data show CDR1 as MNHEY and CDR2 as SVGEGT. With 5 bases removed from V and 0 bases from J, the gap between germline ends came to 14 bases. CDR3 DNA: TGTGCCAGCAGTACGGGGAGGACTCACTCCTACAATGAGCAGTTCTTC. Translated, it gives CASSTGRTHSYNEQFF.

The V and J genes are TRBV4-1 and TRBJ2-1, with 10 bases aligning to TRBD1. The CDR3 loop spans 17 amino acids. CDR1 is MGHRA, CDR2 YSYEKL, per germline. Trimming took 4 bases from V and 5 from J; bases not matched to a gene: 11. The CDR3 region has the DNA TGCGCCAGCAGCCGATCGTCGGGACAGGGGAAAAACAATGAGCAGTTCTTC. Translated, it gives CASSRSSGQGKNNEQFF.

This clone was seen only once. The rearrangement uses TRBV7-9 and TRBJ1-1, with 8 bases identical to TRBD1. CDR1 SEHNR and CDR2 FQNEAQ come from the germline V gene (reference sequence). Trimming took 5 bases from V and 6 from J; bases not matched to a gene: 17. The length of the CDR3 is 17 residues. CDR3: CASSHIGRQGRGAEAFF. The CDR3 bases are TGTGCCAGCAGCCATATAGGGAGACAGGGGCGTGGGGCTGAAGCTTTCTTT.

The CDR3 here is CASSRTSGSNEQFF. The CDR3 DNA is TGTGCCAGCAGCCGGACTAGCGGGAGCAATGAGCAGTTCTTC. This chain uses TRBV5-8 with TRBJ2-1, with TRBD2 matching over 13 bases. Germline V gene data show CDR1 as SGHTS and CDR2 as YDEGEE. V shed 4 bases, J shed 6 bases, and the junction held 1 base outside the gene matches. The CDR3 spans 14 residues. Full variable domain (missing parts from reference TRBV5-8 and TRBJ2-1): EAGVTQSPTHLIKTRGQQATLRCSPISGHTSVYWYQQALGLGLQFLLWYDEGEERNRGNFPPRFSGRQFPNYSSELNVNALELEDSALYLCASSRTSGSNEQFFGPGTRLTVL.

This chain links TRBV5-1 with TRBJ1-4; D unclear. There are 15 residues in the CDR3. Germline CDR1 and CDR2: SGHRS and YFSETQ. The V end lost 4 bases, the J end lost 0 bases, and 10 bases lay between the germline ends. The CDR3 here is CASSPDIPTNEKLFF. DNA for the CDR3: TGCGCCAGCAGCCCAGACATCCCAACTAATGAAAAACTGTTTTTT.

V usage is TRBV12-3 or TRBV12-4 and J usage is TRBJ1-2; D unresolved. The CDR3 has 13 amino acids. Trimming stripped 6 bases from V and 0 bases from J, with 8 bases between. CDR3 bases: TGTGCCAGCAGCCCCGACTCTAACTATGGCTACACCTTC. This codes for CASSPDSNYGYTF.

The rearrangement links TRBV28 to TRBJ2-5; TRBD2 matches 10 bases. There are 18 residues in the CDR3. V lost 3 bases to trimming and J lost 0 bases; unmatched junction nucleotides: 10. CDR1 is MDHEN and CDR2 is SYDVKM in the germline V gene. In DNA form, the CDR3 reads TGTGCCAGCAGTTTTAAATACGGACTAGCGGCGTACCAAGAGACCCAGTACTTC. Translating gives CASSFKYGLAAYQETQYF.

The chain carries TRBV2 and TRBJ1-3; D perhaps matches TRBD1 (5 bases). The germline V and J ends were trimmed by 0 bases and 4 bases, with 13 bases remaining between them. Germline V gene lookup returns CDR1 SNHLY and CDR2 FYNNEI. This CDR3 spans 16 amino acids. DNA of the CDR3: TGTGCCAGCAGTGAAGCCCCACCAGGGTCCGGAAACACCATATATTTT. Protein sequence: CASSEAPPGSGNTIYF.

V usage is TRBV27 and J usage is TRBJ2-7; possibly TRBD2 for D (5 bases). Germline values: CDR1 MNHEY, CDR2 SMNVEV (reference sequence). Deletions cut 9 bases from V and 3 bases from J, with 21 bases between. This CDR3 has 15 residues. CDR3 bases: TGTGCCAGTTCCCCAGTCCAAGGACGGGACTACGAGCAGTACTTC. It translates to CASSPVQGRDYEQYF.

The chain combines TRBV27 with TRBJ1-2; unclear D gene. The germline V gene has CDR1 MNHEY and CDR2 SMNVEV (reference sequence). This CDR3 has 13 amino acids. V was clipped by 0 bases and J by 8 bases, with 10 bases between them. The CDR3: CASSLSGFEGYTF. For the CDR3, the DNA is TGTGCCAGCAGTTTATCCGGGTTTGAGGGCTACACCTTC.

V and J are TRBV30 and TRBJ1-3; perhaps TRBD1 as D (5 bases). Germline V lookup: CDR1 GTSNPN, CDR2 SVGIG (reference sequence). Between the trimmed V and J ends, which lost 1 base and 4 bases, there was a span of 23 bases. The CDR3 consists of 18 residues. In nucleotides, the CDR3 is TGTGCCTGGAGTGACCTTACCTCAGGACCCAAGGGGGGAAACACCATATATTTT. Translating gives CAWSDLTSGPKGGNTIYF.

The CDR3 DNA is TGTGCCAGCAGCCCGGGACAGGGGGCGCAGGGTACGCAGTATTTT. Residues: CASSPGQGAQGTQYF. The rearrangement links TRBV11-2 to TRBJ2-3, with TRBD1 identical over 12 bases. The germline V gene has CDR1 SGHAT and CDR2 FQNNGV. CDR3 length: 15 residues. After removal of 5 bases from V and 8 bases from J, the junction contained 8 bases not matched to a gene.

The chain couples TRBV19 to TRBJ1-5; no definite D call. The germline CDR1 and CDR2 sequences are LNHDA and SQIVND (reference sequence). Trimming took 4 bases from V and 7 from J, leaving 11 bases between them. The CDR3 length is 13 residues. This CDR3 is CASSRAIIQPQHF. CDR3 DNA: TGTGCCAGTAGTAGGGCAATTATACAGCCCCAGCATTTT.

This clone showed up just once. The chain carries TRBV25-1 and TRBJ2-3; possible D gene TRBD1, 6 bases. With 1 base removed from V and 1 base from J, the gap between germline ends came to 12 bases. This CDR3 region has 16 residues. Germline-derived CDR1 and CDR2 are MGHDK and SYGVNS. CDR3 sequence reads: CASSEWGPVGTDTQYF. CDR3 nucleotides: TGTGCCAGCAGTGAATGGGGGCCGGTGGGCACAGATACGCAGTATTTT.

The chain couples TRBV28 to TRBJ2-7; 12 bases fit TRBD1. Per germline, CDR1 MDHEN and CDR2 SYDVKM. CDR3 length: 14 residues. J was trimmed by 7 bases and V by 5 bases; bases with no gene match: 6. The DNA of the CDR3 is TGTGCCAGCAGTCAGGGACAGGGGGCGAATGAGCAGTACTTC. This gives the protein CASSQGQGANEQYF.

The V call is TRBV7-2, the J call TRBJ2-1; D might be TRBD2 (6 bases). V was clipped by 3 bases and J by 7 bases, with 16 bases between them. The CDR3 consists of 15 residues. CDR1 is SGHTA, CDR2 FQGNSA, per germline. The CDR3 protein is CASSFVGGSGNEQFF. The CDR3, as DNA: TGTGCCAGCAGCTTCGTCGGCGGAAGCGGGAATGAGCAGTTCTTC.

The rearrangement joins TRBV28 to TRBJ2-2; D is possibly TRBD2 (6 bases). The CDR3 has 13 residues. Germline V gene lookup returns CDR1 MDHEN and CDR2 SYDVKM. V was cut by 6 bases and J by 3 bases, with 8 bases left in between. The CDR3 DNA sequence: TGTGCCAGCAGCGGGAGTTACACCGGGGAGCTGTTTTTT. It is translated as CASSGSYTGELFF.